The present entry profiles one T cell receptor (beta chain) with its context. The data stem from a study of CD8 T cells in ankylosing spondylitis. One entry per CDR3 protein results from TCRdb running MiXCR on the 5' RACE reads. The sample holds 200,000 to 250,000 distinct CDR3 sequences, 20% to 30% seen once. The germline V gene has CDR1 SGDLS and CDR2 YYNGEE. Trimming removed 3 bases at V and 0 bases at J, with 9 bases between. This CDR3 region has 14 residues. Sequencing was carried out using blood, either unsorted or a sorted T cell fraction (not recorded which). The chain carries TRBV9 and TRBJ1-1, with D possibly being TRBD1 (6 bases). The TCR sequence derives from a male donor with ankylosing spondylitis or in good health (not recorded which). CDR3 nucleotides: TGTGCCAGCAGCGCGGGACACTTGAACACTGAAGCTTTCTTT. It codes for CASSAGHLNTEAFF.